This TCR beta chain was identified during a study of blood T cell repertoires in COVID-19. Here immunoSEQ multiplex PCR was the method, and the copy in TCRdb shows in-frame clones only, minus some. Of roughly 80,000 clones in the sample, 91% were seen once. Germline loops: CDR1 LGHNT, CDR2 FRNRAP. CDR3 size: 13 residues. The J segment lost 1 base and the V segment lost 5 bases, leaving 2 bases of the junction unmatched. The clonotype originates from a man in his fifties with COVID-19, enrolled during active disease. What was sequenced was peripheral blood. The genes are TRBV12-5 and TRBJ2-7; 7 bases line up with TRBD2. The chain's CDR3 is CASGRTRSYEQYV. The CDR3, as DNA: TGTGCTAGTGGTCGGACTAGATCCTACGAGCAGTACGTC.